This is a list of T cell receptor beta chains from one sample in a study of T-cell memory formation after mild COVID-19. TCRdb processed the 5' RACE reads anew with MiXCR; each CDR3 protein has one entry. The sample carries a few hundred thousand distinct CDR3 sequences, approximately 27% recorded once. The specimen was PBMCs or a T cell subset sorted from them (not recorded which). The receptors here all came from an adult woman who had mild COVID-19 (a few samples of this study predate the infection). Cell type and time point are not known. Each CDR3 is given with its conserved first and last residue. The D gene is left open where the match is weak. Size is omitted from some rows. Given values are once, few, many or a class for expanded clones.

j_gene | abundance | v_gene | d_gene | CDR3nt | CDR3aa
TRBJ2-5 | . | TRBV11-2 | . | TGTGCCAGCAGCTTAGATCAGGGGACCGGAGAGACCCAGTACTTC | CASSLDQGTGETQYF
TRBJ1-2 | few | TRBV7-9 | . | TGTGCCAGCAGCTTAGCGCTGGGGGGGTATGACTATGGCTACACCTTC | CASSLALGGYDYGYTF
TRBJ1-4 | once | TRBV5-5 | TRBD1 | TGTGCCAGCAGCATTTACAGGGGGCAGACTAATGAAAAACTGTTTTTT | CASSIYRGQTNEKLFF
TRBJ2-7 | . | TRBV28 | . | TGTGCCAGCTACAGGGCCTCATACGAGCAGTACTTC | CASYRASYEQYF
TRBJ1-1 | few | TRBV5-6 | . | TGTGCCAGCACGAGGTTGGAGGGCTCGGTCACTGAAGCTTTCTTT | CASTRLEGSVTEAFF
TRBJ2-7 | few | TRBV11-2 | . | TGTGCCAGCAGCTTACAGGGTAGGCTCTACGAGCAGTACTTC | CASSLQGRLYEQYF
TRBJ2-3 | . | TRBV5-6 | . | TGTGCCAGCAGCTCGGGACTTCCGGGTTATACGCAGTATTTT | CASSSGLPGYTQYF
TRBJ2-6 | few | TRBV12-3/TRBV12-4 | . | TGTGCCAGCAGTCTGCCTCAGGGTCGCTCTGGGGCCAACGTCCTGACTTTC | CASSLPQGRSGANVLTF
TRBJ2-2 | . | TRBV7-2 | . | TGTGCCAGCAGCGGCCGGGACCGACGCACCGGGGAGCTGTTTTTT | CASSGRDRRTGELFF
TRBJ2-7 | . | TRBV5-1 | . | TGCGCCAGCAGCTTGGGTCAGGGGAACGACGAGCAGTACTTC | CASSLGQGNDEQYF
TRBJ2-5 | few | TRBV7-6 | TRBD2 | TGTGCCAGCAGCTCAGAAATAGCGGGGACTCAAGAGACCCAGTACTTC | CASSSEIAGTQETQYF
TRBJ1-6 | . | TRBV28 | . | TGTGCCAGCAGCTTGAACTATAATTCACCCCTCCACTTT | CASSLNYNSPLHF
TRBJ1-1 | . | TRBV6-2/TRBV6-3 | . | TGTGCCAGCGGCTTCCGGGGGAGGACTGAAGCTTTCTTT | CASGFRGRTEAFF